These T cell receptor beta chains were read from a single sample in a study of T-cell memory formation after mild COVID-19. One entry per CDR3 protein, called by TCRdb with MiXCR from the 5' RACE reads. Here the sample spans roughly 200,000 distinct CDR3 sequences, approximately 16% being singletons. Sequenced: PBMCs or a T cell subset sorted from them (not recorded which). The receptors here all came from an adult woman who had mild COVID-19 (a few samples of this study predate the infection). Cell type and time point are not known. Both conserved end residues are part of each CDR3. The D gene is left open where the match is weak. Not all rows give a size; the values are once, few, many and, for expanded clones, a class.

v_gene: TRBV9
abundance: .
d_gene: .
j_gene: TRBJ2-3
CDR3aa: CASSVGPAQGRDTQYF
CDR3nt: TGTGCCAGCAGCGTAGGACCTGCGCAGGGGAGAGATACGCAGTATTTT

v_gene: TRBV29-1
abundance: .
d_gene: .
j_gene: TRBJ2-7
CDR3aa: CSVLGGGYEQYF
CDR3nt: TGCAGCGTCCTAGGGGGGGGCTACGAGCAGTACTTC

v_gene: TRBV29-1
abundance: .
d_gene: .
j_gene: TRBJ2-2
CDR3aa: CSTRRDTGELFF
CDR3nt: TGCAGCACAAGGAGGGACACCGGGGAGCTGTTTTTT

v_gene: TRBV30
abundance: .
d_gene: .
j_gene: TRBJ2-3
CDR3aa: CAWRDVGHTDTQYF
CDR3nt: TGTGCCTGGAGAGATGTGGGTCACACAGATACGCAGTATTTT

v_gene: TRBV4-3
abundance: .
d_gene: .
j_gene: TRBJ2-7
CDR3aa: CASSQVAGLGSYEQYF
CDR3nt: TGCGCCAGCAGCCAAGTGGCAGGGCTGGGCTCCTACGAGCAGTACTTC

v_gene: TRBV7-2
abundance: .
d_gene: .
j_gene: TRBJ1-2
CDR3aa: CASSLDPLPGVGYTF
CDR3nt: TGTGCCAGCAGCTTAGATCCTTTGCCAGGGGTTGGCTACACCTTC

v_gene: TRBV7-3
abundance: .
d_gene: TRBD1
j_gene: TRBJ1-1
CDR3aa: CASSLRGGWTGGTEAFF
CDR3nt: TGTGCCAGCAGCTTAAGGGGAGGTTGGACAGGAGGCACTGAAGCTTTCTTT

v_gene: TRBV20-1
abundance: few
d_gene: TRBD1
j_gene: TRBJ2-7
CDR3aa: CSARDPGQLHEQYF
CDR3nt: TGCAGTGCTAGAGATCCGGGACAGCTCCACGAGCAGTACTTC

v_gene: TRBV5-1
abundance: .
d_gene: TRBD1
j_gene: TRBJ2-5
CDR3aa: CASTNPRGPETQYF
CDR3nt: TGCGCCAGCACAAACCCCAGGGGGCCAGAGACCCAGTACTTC

v_gene: TRBV20-1
abundance: .
d_gene: .
j_gene: TRBJ2-3
CDR3aa: CSAIESGGTDTQYF
CDR3nt: TGCAGTGCTATTGAAAGCGGAGGCACAGATACGCAGTATTTT

v_gene: TRBV5-1
abundance: few
d_gene: TRBD1
j_gene: TRBJ2-7
CDR3aa: CASSLAEGTGTYEQYF
CDR3nt: TGCGCCAGCAGCTTGGCCGAAGGGACAGGGACCTACGAGCAGTACTTC